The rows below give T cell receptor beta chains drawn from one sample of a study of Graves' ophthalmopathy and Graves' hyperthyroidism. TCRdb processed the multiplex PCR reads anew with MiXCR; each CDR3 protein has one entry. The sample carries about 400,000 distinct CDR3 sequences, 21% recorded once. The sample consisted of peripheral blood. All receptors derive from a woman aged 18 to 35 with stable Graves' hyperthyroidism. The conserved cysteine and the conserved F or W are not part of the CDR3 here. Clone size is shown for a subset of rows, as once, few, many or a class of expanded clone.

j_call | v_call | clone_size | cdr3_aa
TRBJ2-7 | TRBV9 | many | ASSVLPPLAQVEQY
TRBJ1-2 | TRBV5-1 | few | ASSFGSDGGYT
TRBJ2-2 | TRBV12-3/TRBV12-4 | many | ASTGQAGTGELF
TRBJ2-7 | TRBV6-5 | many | ASSTTSPGQY
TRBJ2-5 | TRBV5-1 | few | ASSPGHLIRETQY
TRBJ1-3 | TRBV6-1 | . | ATLSGGPGNTIY
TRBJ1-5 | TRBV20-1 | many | SASHSVGGQPQH
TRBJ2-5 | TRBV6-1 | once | ASRDRGLGETQY
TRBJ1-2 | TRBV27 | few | ASSFLNVRQGSGYT
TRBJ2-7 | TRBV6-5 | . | ASSWTSGVIYEQY
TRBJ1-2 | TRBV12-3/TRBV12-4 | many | ASRPGNYGYT
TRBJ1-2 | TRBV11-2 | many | ASSLDHGTGSGYT
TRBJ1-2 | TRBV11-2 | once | ASSLEGASNYGYT
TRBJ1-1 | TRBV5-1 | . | ASSGQGAPAF
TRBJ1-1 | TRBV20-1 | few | SVAFGGPNTEAF
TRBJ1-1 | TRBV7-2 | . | ASSQSGTNTEAF
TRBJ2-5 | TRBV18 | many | ASSPPRGRGLQETQY
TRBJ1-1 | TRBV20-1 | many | SAKWNTEAF
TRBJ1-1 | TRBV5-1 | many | ASSPARERVAEAF
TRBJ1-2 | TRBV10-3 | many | AISVTGTGDGYT
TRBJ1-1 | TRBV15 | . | ATSRDANTEAF
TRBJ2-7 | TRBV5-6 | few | ASSLIRADEQY
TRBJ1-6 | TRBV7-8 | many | ASSEIWSSYNSPLH
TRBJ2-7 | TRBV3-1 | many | ASSGGTGLSYEQY
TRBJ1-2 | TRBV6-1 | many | ASTAERQTYGYT
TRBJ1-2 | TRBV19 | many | ASSVREDTGDDYGYT
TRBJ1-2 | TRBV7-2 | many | ASSSAGGYGYT
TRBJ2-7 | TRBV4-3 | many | ASSQYQGAGAYEQY
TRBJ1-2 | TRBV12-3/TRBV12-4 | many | ASSQIGLNYGYT
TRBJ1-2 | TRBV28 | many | ASRTYSAGDYGYT
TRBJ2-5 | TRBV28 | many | ASSRDRGHQETQY
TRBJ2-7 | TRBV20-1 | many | SAQPESYEQY
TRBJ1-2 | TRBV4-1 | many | ASRQGDYGYT
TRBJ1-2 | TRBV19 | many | ASSMNRKNGYT
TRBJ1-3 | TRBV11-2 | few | ASSSYTGPSGNTIY
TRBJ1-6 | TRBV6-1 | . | ASRPRWENSPLH
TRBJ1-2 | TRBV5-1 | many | ASSSGPTNYGYT
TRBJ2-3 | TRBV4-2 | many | ASSQDLRRPTIGYTQY
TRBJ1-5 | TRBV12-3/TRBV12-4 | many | ASSLGTGNQPQH
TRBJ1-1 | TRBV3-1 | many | ASSQEGATGPAF
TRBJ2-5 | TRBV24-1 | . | APATDLQETQY
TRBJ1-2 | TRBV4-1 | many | ASSQDAWGNSYNYGYT